The rows below give T cell receptor beta chains drawn from one sample of a study of cytomegalovirus exposure and HLA in healthy donors. Clones were sequenced by immunoSEQ multiplex PCR, and TCRdb holds only the in-frame ones, with some missing. The repertoire has some 170,000 clones, approximately 80% of them found once; the top ten carry approximately 7%. The sample taken for sequencing was PBMCs. These receptors originate from a woman aged 25 to 39 in good health and CMV-seropositive. CDR3s include the opening cysteine and the closing phenylalanine or tryptophan. The D gene is left open where the match is weak. Size is omitted from some rows. Given values are once, few, many or a class for expanded clones.

length | J | V | size | D | CDR3 | DNA
14 | TRBJ1-4 | TRBV19 | NA | NA | CASSTTATNEKLFF | TGTGCCAGTAGTACCACTGCAACTAATGAAAAACTGTTTTTT
15 | TRBJ1-1 | TRBV9 | NA | TRBD1 | CASSAQGVMNTEAFF | TGTGCCAGCAGCGCCCAGGGGGTCATGAACACTGAAGCTTTCTTT
17 | TRBJ1-1 | TRBV4-2 | NA | NA | CASSLDRRGIKDTEAFF | TGTGCCAGCAGCTTAGACAGAAGGGGTATAAAGGACACTGAAGCTTTCTTT
15 | TRBJ2-3 | TRBV2 | few | TRBD1 | CASSDGQGAPDTQYF | TGTGCCAGCAGTGATGGCCAGGGGGCCCCAGATACGCAGTATTTT
15 | TRBJ2-3 | TRBV5-4 | NA | TRBD2 | CASSFGGAGTDTQYF | TGTGCCAGCAGCTTCGGGGGGGCGGGCACAGATACGCAGTATTTT
15 | TRBJ2-1 | TRBV4-3 | NA | NA | CASSQDSGPYNEQFF | TGCGCCAGCAGCCAAGACTCAGGCCCGTACAATGAGCAGTTCTTC
12 | TRBJ1-5 | TRBV7-2 | NA | NA | CASSFQQQPQHF | TGTGCCAGCAGCTTCCAACAGCAGCCCCAGCATTTT
15 | TRBJ2-1 | TRBV7-6 | NA | NA | CASSHGLQSGPEQFF | TGTGCCAGCAGCCACGGCCTCCAATCGGGTCCGGAGCAGTTCTTC
14 | TRBJ1-1 | TRBV10-3 | once | NA | CAISEPGGSTEAFF | TGTGCCATCAGTGAGCCTGGTGGTAGCACTGAAGCTTTCTTT
13 | TRBJ1-2 | TRBV13 | NA | TRBD1 | CASSLTQGLGYTF | TGTGCCAGCAGCTTAACACAGGGGCTTGGCTACACCTTC
13 | TRBJ2-5 | TRBV7-9 | NA | NA | CASSFGGEETQYF | TGTGCCAGCAGCTTTGGAGGAGAAGAGACCCAGTACTTC
12 | TRBJ2-7 | TRBV29-1 | NA | NA | CSAGTPPYEQYF | TGCAGCGCTGGGACACCTCCCTACGAGCAGTACTTC
14 | TRBJ1-2 | TRBV5-1 | NA | TRBD1 | CASSLGGSNYGYTF | TGCGCCAGCAGCTTAGGGGGCAGTAACTATGGCTACACCTTC
13 | TRBJ2-1 | TRBV5-1 | NA | NA | CASSLGSADEQFF | TGCGCCAGCAGCTTGGGCAGCGCGGATGAGCAGTTCTTC
15 | TRBJ2-1 | TRBV6-5 | NA | TRBD2 | CASSGTKVSYNEQFF | TGTGCCAGCAGCGGGACTAAGGTTTCCTACAATGAGCAGTTCTTC
14 | TRBJ2-4 | TRBV2 | NA | NA | CASIPDRNKNIQYF | TGTGCCAGCATACCCGACAGGAACAAAAACATTCAGTACTTC
15 | TRBJ1-6 | TRBV5-6 | NA | TRBD1 | CASSFGGTGGSPLHF | TGTGCCAGCAGCTTTGGTGGGACAGGAGGTTCACCCCTCCACTTT
15 | TRBJ2-2 | TRBV30 | NA | NA | CAWSYGALRTGELFF | TGTGCCTGGAGTTACGGAGCTTTACGTACCGGGGAGCTGTTTTTT
18 | TRBJ1-2 | TRBV25-1 | NA | TRBD1 | CATVSDSGTGGVEGGYTF | TGTGCCACCGTAAGCGACAGCGGGACAGGGGGCGTAGAAGGCGGCTACACCTTC
15 | TRBJ1-2 | TRBV6-6 | NA | NA | CASSLPKGLNYGYTF | TGTGCCAGCAGCCTACCAAAAGGACTTAACTATGGCTACACCTTC
13 | TRBJ1-6 | TRBV2 | NA | NA | CASTRTPKIALHF | TGTGCCAGCACTCGGACACCGAAGATAGCCCTCCACTTT
13 | TRBJ2-1 | TRBV2 | few | NA | CASSGQGYNEQFF | TGTGCCAGCAGTGGTCAGGGGTACAATGAGCAGTTCTTC
17 | TRBJ2-1 | TRBV7-9 | NA | TRBD2 | CASSLASGASSYNEQFF | TGTGCCAGCAGCTTAGCTAGCGGGGCGAGCTCCTACAATGAGCAGTTCTTC
13 | TRBJ2-2 | TRBV2 | NA | TRBD2 | CASRGSGGWELFF | TGTGCCAGCAGGGGTAGCGGGGGCTGGGAGCTGTTTTTT
16 | TRBJ2-5 | TRBV5-1 | NA | TRBD2 | CASSSTGTSGGETQYF | TGCGCCAGCAGCTCGACCGGGACTAGCGGGGGGGAGACCCAGTACTTC
18 | TRBJ2-3 | TRBV28 | NA | TRBD2 | CASSFDSGGSPLTDTQYF | TGTGCCAGCAGTTTCGATAGCGGGGGGTCGCCGCTCACAGATACGCAGTATTTT
15 | TRBJ1-3 | TRBV10-2 | NA | NA | CASSRLQGSGNTIYF | TGCGCCAGCAGCCGCCTACAGGGCTCTGGAAACACCATATATTTT
11 | TRBJ1-2 | TRBV20-1 | few | NA | CSAKQVDGYTF | TGCAGTGCTAAACAGGTGGATGGCTACACCTTC
18 | TRBJ1-3 | TRBV28 | NA | TRBD1 | CASSVPYRGKVYGNTIYF | TGTGCCAGCAGTGTTCCGTACAGGGGAAAAGTATATGGAAACACCATATATTTT
20 | TRBJ2-3 | TRBV4-3 | NA | NA | CASSQVYFRVTGGRTDTQYF | TGCGCCAGCAGCCAAGTATACTTTCGAGTGACGGGGGGCCGCACAGATACGCAGTATTTT
16 | TRBJ1-6 | TRBV13 | NA | NA | CASSNQQGSYNSPLHF | TGTGCCAGCAGCAATCAACAGGGCTCCTATAATTCACCCCTCCACTTT
11 | TRBJ1-1 | TRBV6-5 | NA | NA | CASSERLGAFF | TGTGCCAGCAGTGAAAGGCTAGGAGCTTTCTTT
16 | TRBJ1-2 | TRBV25-1 | NA | TRBD1 | CASSESGTGEVIGYTF | TGTGCCAGCAGTGAATCTGGGACAGGGGAGGTTATTGGCTACACCTTC
13 | TRBJ2-7 | TRBV6-6 | NA | NA | CASRFTAGNEQYF | TGTGCCAGCAGATTTACGGCAGGGAACGAGCAGTACTTC
16 | TRBJ1-4 | TRBV28 | NA | NA | CASSALGAGSDEKLFF | TGTGCCAGCAGTGCCCTGGGGGCTGGTTCTGATGAAAAACTGTTTTTT
15 | TRBJ2-5 | TRBV29-1 | NA | NA | CSAHTSARGPGTQYF | TGCAGCGCCCACACCTCAGCGCGAGGGCCGGGGACCCAGTACTTC
12 | TRBJ1-2 | TRBV6-6 | few | TRBD1 | CASTRGVLGYTF | TGTGCCAGCACCAGGGGGGTTCTTGGCTACACCTTC
14 | TRBJ1-2 | TRBV28 | NA | NA | CASSVLQGSHGYTF | TGTGCCAGCAGTGTTCTACAGGGATCCCATGGCTACACCTTC
14 | TRBJ2-7 | TRBV30 | NA | TRBD1 | CAWSPGQGLYEQYF | TGTGCCTGGAGTCCGGGACAGGGCCTCTACGAGCAGTACTTC
16 | TRBJ2-7 | TRBV27 | NA | TRBD2 | CASSFSGGAVQYEQYF | TGTGCCAGCAGTTTTAGCGGGGGGGCCGTTCAGTACGAGCAGTACTTC
14 | TRBJ1-1 | TRBV5-4 | NA | NA | CASSSGQRHTEAFF | TGTGCCAGCAGCTCTGGACAGCGTCACACTGAAGCTTTCTTT
15 | TRBJ2-7 | TRBV19 | few | NA | CASSPDTEGVYEQYF | TGTGCCAGTAGTCCAGACACCGAAGGGGTCTACGAGCAGTACTTC
17 | TRBJ2-5 | TRBV2 | NA | TRBD1 | CASSDLRDRLSQETQYF | TGTGCCAGCAGTGATCTCCGGGACAGGCTAAGCCAAGAGACCCAGTACTTC
15 | TRBJ2-5 | TRBV7-2 | NA | TRBD2 | CASRSAGGKQETQYF | TGTGCCAGCAGGTCGGCGGGGGGGAAGCAAGAGACCCAGTACTTC
17 | TRBJ2-1 | TRBV9 | NA | NA | CASSVEGLAFSYNEQFF | TGTGCCAGCAGCGTAGAGGGACTCGCCTTCTCCTACAATGAGCAGTTCTTC
16 | TRBJ1-6 | TRBV9 | NA | NA | CASSARGGSYNSPLHF | TGTGCCAGCAGCGCTAGAGGGGGTTCCTATAATTCACCCCTCCACTTT
13 | TRBJ2-3 | TRBV7-2 | NA | TRBD1 | CASSGQGTDTQYF | TGTGCCAGCAGCGGACAGGGCACAGATACGCAGTATTTT
15 | TRBJ1-6 | TRBV6-5 | NA | TRBD1 | CASSQTGSTNSPLHF | TGTGCCAGCAGTCAGACAGGGAGTACGAATTCACCCCTCCACTTT
12 | TRBJ1-2 | TRBV7-2 | once | NA | CASSPSSGGYTF | TGTGCCAGCAGCCCCTCTTCGGGAGGCTACACCTTC
15 | TRBJ2-7 | TRBV5-1 | NA | NA | CASSFGTHSSYEQYF | TGCGCCAGCAGCTTCGGGACACATAGCTCCTACGAGCAGTACTTC
13 | TRBJ2-1 | TRBV5-1 | few | NA | CASSPIRYNEQFF | TGCGCCAGCAGCCCGATTAGATACAATGAGCAGTTCTTC
14 | TRBJ1-1 | TRBV11-2 | NA | TRBD1 | CASSMTGARSEAFF | TGTGCCAGCAGCATGACAGGGGCGCGTTCTGAAGCTTTCTTT
14 | TRBJ1-6 | TRBV5-6 | NA | TRBD1 | CASSIPGTDSPLHF | TGTGCCAGCAGCATTCCAGGGACAGATTCACCCCTCCACTTT
12 | TRBJ1-1 | TRBV9 | NA | NA | CASSVGTSEAFF | TGTGCCAGCAGCGTAGGGACATCTGAAGCTTTCTTT
15 | TRBJ1-4 | TRBV7-9 | NA | NA | CASSVSGLLGEKLFF | TGTGCCAGCAGCGTATCCGGGTTACTGGGTGAAAAACTGTTTTTT
18 | TRBJ2-3 | TRBV9 | NA | TRBD2 | CASSVEGSSGVSTDTQYF | TGTGCCAGCAGCGTAGAAGGTAGTAGCGGGGTCTCGACAGATACGCAGTATTTT
13 | TRBJ2-7 | TRBV18 | NA | TRBD2 | CASSPSGGYEQYF | TGTGCCAGCTCACCAAGCGGGGGCTACGAGCAGTACTTC